The clone carrying this T cell receptor beta chain was recorded a few times. The data originate from a study of T cells in tuberculosis. Cells were sorted from thawed PBMC rested overnight and stained with GMM-loaded CD1B tetramer, viability dye and anti-CD3. C32 glucose monomycolate from Rhodococcus equi was loaded onto the CD1B tetramers. Libraries were prepared by immunoSEQ multiplex PCR; TCRdb keeps only in-frame clonotypes and omits some of them. The table records approximately 58,000 clones, 88% of them present only once. The sequenced sample consisted of CD1b-GMM tetramer-negative cells sorted from PBMCs. The sequence derives from an adult woman with latent tuberculosis.

CDR3 region: CASSQVYTSTDTQYF. CDR3 nucleotides: TGCGCCAGCAGCCAAGTTTACACAAGCACAGATACGCAGTATTTT. The chain recombines TRBV4-1 with TRBJ2-3; D remains ambiguous. The V gene lost 1 base and the J gene lost 0 bases, with 8 bases spanning the gap. The CDR3 sequence is 15 residues long. Germline CDR1 and CDR2: MGHRA and YSYEKL.